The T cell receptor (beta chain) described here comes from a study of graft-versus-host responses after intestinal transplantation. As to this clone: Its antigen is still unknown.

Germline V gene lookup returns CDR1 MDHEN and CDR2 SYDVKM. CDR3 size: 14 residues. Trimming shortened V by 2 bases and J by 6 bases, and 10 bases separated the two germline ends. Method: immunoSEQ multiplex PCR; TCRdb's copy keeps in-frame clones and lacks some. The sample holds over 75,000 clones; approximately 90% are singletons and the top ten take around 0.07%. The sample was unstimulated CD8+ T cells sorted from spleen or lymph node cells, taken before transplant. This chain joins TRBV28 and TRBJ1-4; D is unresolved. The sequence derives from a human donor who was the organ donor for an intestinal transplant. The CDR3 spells CASSLMGQDEKLFF. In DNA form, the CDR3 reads TGTGCCAGCAGTTTAATGGGTCAGGATGAAAAACTGTTTTTT.